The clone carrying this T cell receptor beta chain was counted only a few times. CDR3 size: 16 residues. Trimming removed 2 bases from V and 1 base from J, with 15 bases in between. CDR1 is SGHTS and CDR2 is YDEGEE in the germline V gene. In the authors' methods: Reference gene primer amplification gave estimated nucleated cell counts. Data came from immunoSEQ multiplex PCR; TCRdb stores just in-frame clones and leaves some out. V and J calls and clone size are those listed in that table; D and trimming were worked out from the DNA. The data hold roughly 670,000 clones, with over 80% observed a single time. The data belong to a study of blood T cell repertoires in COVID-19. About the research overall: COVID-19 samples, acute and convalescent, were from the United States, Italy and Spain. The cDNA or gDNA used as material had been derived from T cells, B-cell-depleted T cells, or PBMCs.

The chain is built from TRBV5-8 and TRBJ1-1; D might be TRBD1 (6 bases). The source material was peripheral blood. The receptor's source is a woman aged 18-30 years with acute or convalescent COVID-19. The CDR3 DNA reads TGTGCCAGCAGCTTTCGACAGGCCCAGCGGAACACTGAAGCTTTCTTT. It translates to CASSFRQAQRNTEAFF.